This T cell receptor beta chain was recovered during a study of cytomegalovirus exposure and HLA in healthy donors. Germline V gene lookup returns CDR1 LGHNA and CDR2 YNFKEQ. This CDR3 has 18 amino acids. Trimming took 5 bases from V and 2 from J; bases not matched to a gene: 11. The primer mix had 60 Vbeta and 13 Jbeta primers. Some clones are missing from TCRdb's copy, which holds only in-frame ones; the method was immunoSEQ multiplex PCR. The data contain 150,000 to 200,000 clones, approximately 59% of them singletons. General study findings and limits: Among TCR beta chains of equal frequency, HLA-associated ones were more clonally expanded in a later analysis.

Comment on this clone: Its antigen is undetermined.

When sampled, the donors appeared nominally healthy, though they likely had unrecorded immune exposures. This TCR derives from a man between 40 and 49 years old in good health and CMV-seronegative. This chain links TRBV4-2 with TRBJ2-2, with TRBD2 matching over 10 bases. Sequencing was performed on PBMCs. CDR3 sequence reads: CASSIESGGALNTGELFF. CDR3 nucleotides: TGTGCCAGCAGCATTGAGAGCGGGGGGGCTCTAAACACCGGGGAGCTGTTTTTT.